The 7 T cell receptor beta chains below all came from one sample that was sequenced in a study of T-cell memory formation after mild COVID-19. TCRdb processed the 5' RACE reads anew with MiXCR; each CDR3 protein has one entry. Found here are 400,000 to 550,000 distinct CDR3 sequences, about 23% of them singletons; the top ten hold roughly an eighth. The material sequenced was PBMCs or a T cell subset sorted from them (not recorded which). Receptors were obtained from an adult woman who had mild COVID-19 (a few samples of this study predate the infection). Cell type and time point are not known.

This clonotype was counted between two and nine times. This rearrangement joins TRBV9 to TRBJ2-1; TRBD1 or TRBD2 may be the D gene (5 bases each). The CDR3 runs to 16 residues. Germline V lookup: CDR1 SGDLS, CDR2 YYNGEE. V shed 1 base and J shed 2 bases, with 13 bases lying between them. In nucleotides, the CDR3 is TGTGCCAGCAGCGTAACCGGGACGGACCCCTACAATGAGCAGTTCTTC. Translation gives CASSVTGTDPYNEQFF. Full variable domain (outside the CDR3, taken from reference TRBV9 and TRBJ2-1): DSGVTQTPKHLITATGQRVTLRCSPRSGDLSVYWYQQSLDQGLQFLIQYYNGEERAKGNILERFSAQQFPDLHSELNLSSLELGDSALYFCASSVTGTDPYNEQFFGPGTRLTVL.

The chain carries TRBV29-1 and TRBJ2-2, with 14 bases aligning to TRBD2. V lost 5 bases and J lost 6; bases outside the gene matches: 5. The CDR3 has 15 residues. Germline CDR1 is SQVTM and CDR2 is ANQGSEA. CDR3 protein: CSVLTSGRAPGELFF. The CDR3 DNA follows: TGCAGCGTTCTGACTAGCGGGAGGGCCCCCGGGGAGCTGTTTTTT.

This clonotype has only one observation. The junction shows a germline mismatch at one end, possibly a read error. The chain combines TRBV6-1 with TRBJ2-5; a weak D match, TRBD2 (6 bases). Germline V lookup: CDR1 MNHNS, CDR2 SASEGT. The CDR3 totals 14 residues. Written as DNA, the CDR3 is TGTGACAGCAGATTACGGGCCGGGGGAGAGACCCAGTACTTC. Protein: CDSRLRAGGETQYF.

This clonotype came up a few times. The V gene is TRBV5-1, the J gene TRBJ2-3, with 11 bases matching TRBD2. The CDR3 has 15 residues. Germline CDR1 SGHRS, CDR2 YFSETQ. V shed 6 bases, J shed 3 bases, and the junction held 6 bases outside the gene matches. The CDR3 DNA sequence: TGCGCCAGCACCACTACTAGCGGGGGTACAGATACGCAGTATTTT. Protein product: CASTTTSGGTDTQYF.

This clonotype was seen a few times. This rearrangement joins TRBV12-3 or TRBV12-4 to TRBJ2-3; D ambiguous. Trimming stripped 10 bases from V and 6 bases from J, with 14 bases between. This CDR3 is built from 12 residues. CDR3 in DNA: TGTGCCACCACCCAGGACCTCGATACGCAGTATTTT. Translated: CATTQDLDTQYF.

This rearrangement joins TRBV20-1 to TRBJ2-3, with a possible D match to TRBD2 (6 bases). Trimming stripped 6 bases from V and 5 bases from J, with 18 bases between. The CDR3 loop spans 14 amino acids. The germline gives CDR1 DFQATT, CDR2 SNEGSKA (reference sequence). CDR3 bases: TGCAGTGCCGATACTGGGGGGAGAGGAGATACGCAGTATTTT. It codes for CSADTGGRGDTQYF.

The chain uses TRBV12-3 or TRBV12-4 and TRBJ2-5; D tentatively fits TRBD1 or TRBD2 (5 bases each). V lost 4 bases and J 5 bases, leaving 14 bases between the germline ends. The CDR3 totals 14 residues. In DNA form, the CDR3 reads TGTGCCAGCAGTTCCCGGGACCTCTGGGAGACCCAGTACTTC. It encodes CASSSRDLWETQYF.